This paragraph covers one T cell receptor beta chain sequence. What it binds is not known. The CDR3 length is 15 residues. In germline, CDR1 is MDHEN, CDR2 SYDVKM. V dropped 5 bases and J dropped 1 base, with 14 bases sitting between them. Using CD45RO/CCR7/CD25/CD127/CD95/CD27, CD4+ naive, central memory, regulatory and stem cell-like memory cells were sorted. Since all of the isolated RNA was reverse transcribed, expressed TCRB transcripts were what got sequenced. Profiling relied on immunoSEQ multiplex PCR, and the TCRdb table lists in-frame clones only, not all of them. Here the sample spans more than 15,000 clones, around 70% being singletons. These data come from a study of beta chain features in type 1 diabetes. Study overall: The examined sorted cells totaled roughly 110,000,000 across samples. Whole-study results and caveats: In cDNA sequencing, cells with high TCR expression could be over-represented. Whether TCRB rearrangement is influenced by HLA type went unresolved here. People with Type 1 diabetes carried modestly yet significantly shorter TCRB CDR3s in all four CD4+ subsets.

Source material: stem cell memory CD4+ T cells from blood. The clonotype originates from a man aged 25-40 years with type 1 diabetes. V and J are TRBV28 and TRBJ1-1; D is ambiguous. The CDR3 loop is CASSPRGVGNTEAFF. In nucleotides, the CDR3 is TGTGCCAGCAGTCCCCGCGGGGTAGGGAACACTGAAGCTTTCTTT. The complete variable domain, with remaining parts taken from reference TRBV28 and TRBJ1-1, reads DVKVTQSSRYLVKRTGEKVFLECVQDMDHENMFWYRQDPGLGLRLIYFSYDVKMKEKGDIPEGYSVSREKKERFSLILESASTNQTSMYLCASSPRGVGNTEAFFGQGTRLTVV.